This T cell receptor beta chain emerged from a study of identical twins. This clonotype was seen once. Germline V CDR1 and CDR2: MNHEY, SVGAGI. The CDR3 is made up of 13 amino acids. Trimming cost V 0 bases and J 13 bases, with 15 bases left between them. In TCRdb, the 5' RACE reads were re-called with MiXCR into one record per CDR3 protein. Of 470,000 or so distinct CDR3 sequences listed, roughly 24% are singletons. This sample also appeared in a second study, on T cells expressing NK-cell markers.

This sequence joins TRBV6-5 and TRBJ1-2, with D uncertain. Sequenced material: CD4+ T cells sorted from blood. The TCR was taken from a woman younger than 30 in good health. CDR3 DNA: TGTGCCAGCAGTTACTCATCTGCGGAACACCCCACCTTC. It translates to CASSYSSAEHPTF.